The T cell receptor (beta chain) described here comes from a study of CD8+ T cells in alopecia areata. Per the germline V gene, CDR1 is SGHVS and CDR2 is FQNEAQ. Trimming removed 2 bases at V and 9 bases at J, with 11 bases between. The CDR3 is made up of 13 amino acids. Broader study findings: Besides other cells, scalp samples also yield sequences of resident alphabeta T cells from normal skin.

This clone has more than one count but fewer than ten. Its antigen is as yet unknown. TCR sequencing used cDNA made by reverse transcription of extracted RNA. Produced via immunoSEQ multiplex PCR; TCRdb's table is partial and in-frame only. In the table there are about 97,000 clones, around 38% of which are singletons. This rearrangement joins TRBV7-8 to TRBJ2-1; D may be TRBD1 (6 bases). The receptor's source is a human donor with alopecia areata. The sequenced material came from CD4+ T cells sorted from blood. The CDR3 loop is CASSLSGVSEQFF. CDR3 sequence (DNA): TGTGCCAGCAGCTTATCAGGGGTTTCTGAGCAGTTCTTC.